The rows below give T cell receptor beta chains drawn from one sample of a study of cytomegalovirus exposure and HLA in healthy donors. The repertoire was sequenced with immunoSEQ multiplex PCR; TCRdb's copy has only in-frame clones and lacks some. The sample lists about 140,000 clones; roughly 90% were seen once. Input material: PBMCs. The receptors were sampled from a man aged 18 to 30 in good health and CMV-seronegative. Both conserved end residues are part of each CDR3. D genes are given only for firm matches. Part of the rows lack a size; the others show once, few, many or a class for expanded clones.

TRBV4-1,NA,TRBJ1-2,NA,TGCGCCAGCAGCCAAGTCGCAGGGATTAACTATGGCTACACCTTC,CASSQVAGINYGYTF
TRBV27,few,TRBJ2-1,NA,TGTGCCAGCAGTGAGCTCACGGGGAACTGGCTGATGCCCGGAGAGCAGTTCTTC,CASSELTGNWLMPGEQFF
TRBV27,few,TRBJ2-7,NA,TGTGCCAGCAGTTTGGCTGCTTCCTACGAGCAGTACTTC,CASSLAASYEQYF
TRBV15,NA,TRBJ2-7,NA,TGTGCCACCAGCAGAGATCGGGACACCTCCTACGAGCAGTACTTC,CATSRDRDTSYEQYF
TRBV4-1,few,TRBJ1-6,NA,TGCGCCAGCAGCCAAGATAGTCTACTTCCTTCACCCCTCCACTTT,CASSQDSLLPSPLHF
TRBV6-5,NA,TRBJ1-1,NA,TGTGCCACCTCCATGGGCAAAATCACTGAAGCTTTCTTT,CATSMGKITEAFF
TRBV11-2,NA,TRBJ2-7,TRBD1,TGTGCCAGCAGGCGAGCCGGGACAGGCCTCTACGAGCAGTACTTC,CASRRAGTGLYEQYF
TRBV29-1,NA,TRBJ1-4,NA,TGCAGCCCAGACCAGGGTCAACTGTTTTTT,CSPDQGQLFF
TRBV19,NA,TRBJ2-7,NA,TGTGCCAGTAGTTGGGCGGGGCCACCCTACGAGCAGTACTTC,CASSWAGPPYEQYF
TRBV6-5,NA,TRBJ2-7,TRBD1,TGTGCCAGCAACCACAAGGGACAGGGGAGAGACGAGCAGTACTTC,CASNHKGQGRDEQYF
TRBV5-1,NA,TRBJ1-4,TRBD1,TGCGCCAGCAGCTCCCACCGGGACAGGGGGCAGGTACGCGAAAAACTGTTTTTT,CASSSHRDRGQVREKLFF
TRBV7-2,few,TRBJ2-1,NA,TGTGCCAGCAGCTTACAGCGGTACAATGAGCAGTTCTTC,CASSLQRYNEQFF
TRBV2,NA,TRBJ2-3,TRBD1,TGTGCCAGCTACTACCCATGGACAGGGGTGGCTGATACGCAGTATTTT,CASYYPWTGVADTQYF
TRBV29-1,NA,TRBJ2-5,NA,TGCAGCGTTGTTCAGGGTCCGGAGACCCAGTACTTC,CSVVQGPETQYF
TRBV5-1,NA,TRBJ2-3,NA,TGCGCCAGCAGAGATCACCGGGAGCTTTTCACAGATACGCAGTATTTT,CASRDHRELFTDTQYF
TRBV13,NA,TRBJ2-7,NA,TGTGCCAGCAGCCAATCGGATCGCGGACAGAATAACGAGCAGTACTTC,CASSQSDRGQNNEQYF
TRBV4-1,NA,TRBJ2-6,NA,TGCGCCAGCAGCCAAGGTGCAGAACCTGGGGCCAACGTCCTGACTTTC,CASSQGAEPGANVLTF
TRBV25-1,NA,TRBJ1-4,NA,TGTGCCAGCAGTGAAGGGGGTAGGGCCGGGGGTAATGAAAAACTGTTTTTT,CASSEGGRAGGNEKLFF
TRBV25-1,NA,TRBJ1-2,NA,TGTGCCAGCAGTCTTGACTATGGCTACACCTTC,CASSLDYGYTF
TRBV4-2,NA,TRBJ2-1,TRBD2,TGTGCCAGCAGCCAAGATACTAGCGGGACGGCCTACAATGAGCAGTTCTTC,CASSQDTSGTAYNEQFF
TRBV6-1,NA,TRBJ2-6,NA,TGTGCCAGCAGTGTCGAGTTTGGGGCCAACGTCCTGACTTTC,CASSVEFGANVLTF
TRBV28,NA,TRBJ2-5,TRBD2,TGTGCCAGCAGTTCGACCGGGACTAGCGTAGCTGAGACCCAGTACTTC,CASSSTGTSVAETQYF
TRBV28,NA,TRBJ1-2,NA,TGTGCCAGCAGTCAAACAGGGAGAGCTAACTATGGCTACACCTTC,CASSQTGRANYGYTF
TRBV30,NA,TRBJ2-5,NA,TGTGCCTGGAGTTTAGCGGTCCAAGAGACCCAGTACTTC,CAWSLAVQETQYF
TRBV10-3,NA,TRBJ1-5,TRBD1,TGTGCCACCAAACAGGGGGAGAATCGCAATCAGCCCCAGCATTTT,CATKQGENRNQPQHF
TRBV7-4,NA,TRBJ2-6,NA,TGTGCCAGCAGCCCGCGGGGCAGGGACGTTTCATCCGGGGCCAACGTCCTGACTTTC,CASSPRGRDVSSGANVLTF
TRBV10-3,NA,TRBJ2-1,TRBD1,TGTGCCATCAGCGGGACAGTCAATGAGCAGTTCTTC,CAISGTVNEQFF
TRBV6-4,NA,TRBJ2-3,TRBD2,TGTGCCAGCAGTGAGGCTAGCGGTAGCACAGATACGCAGTATTTT,CASSEASGSTDTQYF
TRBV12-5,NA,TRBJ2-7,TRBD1,TGTGCTAGTGGTTTGGGACAGGGACCCTACGAGCAGTACTTC,CASGLGQGPYEQYF
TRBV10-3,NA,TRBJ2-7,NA,TGTGCCATCAGGGAGGGACAAGTTTACGAGCAGTACTTC,CAIREGQVYEQYF
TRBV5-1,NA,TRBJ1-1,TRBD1,TGCGCCAGCAGCTTGGGACAGGGGGCGAGGACTGAAGCTTTCTTT,CASSLGQGARTEAFF
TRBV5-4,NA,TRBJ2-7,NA,TGTGCCAGCAGCTTGGGACTAGTCCAAAACGAGCAGTACTTC,CASSLGLVQNEQYF
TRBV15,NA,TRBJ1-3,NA,TGTGCCACCAGCAGAGACCAGATTGCTGGAAACACCATATATTTT,CATSRDQIAGNTIYF
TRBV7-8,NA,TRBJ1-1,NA,TGTGCCAGCAGCTCGTCGGGACTGTTAAACACTGAAGCTTTCTTT,CASSSSGLLNTEAFF
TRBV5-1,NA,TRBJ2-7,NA,TGCGCCAGCAGCTTGGGGGAAGGGCCGGGATCACCATCTTTC,CASSLGEGPGSPSF
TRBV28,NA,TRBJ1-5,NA,TGTGCCAGCACCCCCTCCAATCAGCCCCAGCATTTT,CASTPSNQPQHF
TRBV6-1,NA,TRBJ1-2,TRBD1,TGTGCCAGCAGTGAAGAGTTGGGACAGGGCGCATATGGCTACACCTTC,CASSEELGQGAYGYTF
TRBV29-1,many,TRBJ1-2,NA,TGCAGCGTTGAAGGACGGGGTTTGAACTATGGCTACACCTTC,CSVEGRGLNYGYTF
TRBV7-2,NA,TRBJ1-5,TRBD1,TGTGCCAGCAGCTTAGTAGGCCAGGGGGCTTGGCAGCCCCAGCATTTT,CASSLVGQGAWQPQHF
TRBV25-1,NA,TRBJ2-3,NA,TGTGCCAGCAGCCCCGGCACAGATACGCAGTATTTT,CASSPGTDTQYF
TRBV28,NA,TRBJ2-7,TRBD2,TGTGCCAGCAGCCCACCGGGGGGTATAGGCTACGAGCAGTACTTC,CASSPPGGIGYEQYF
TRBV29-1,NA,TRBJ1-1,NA,TGCAGCGTTGGGGGGGCAGGCGGGGGCACTGAAGCTTTCTTT,CSVGGAGGGTEAFF
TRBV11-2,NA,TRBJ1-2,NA,TGTGCCAGCAGCTTCGGGGAGGAGAAGGGCTACACCTTC,CASSFGEEKGYTF
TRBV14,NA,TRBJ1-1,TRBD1,TGTGCCAGCAGCCGAGGGGACAGGGGCCGCACTGAAGCTTTCTTT,CASSRGDRGRTEAFF
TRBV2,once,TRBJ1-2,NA,TGTGCCAGCAGTCCGCAGGGATTTAACTATGGCTACACCTTC,CASSPQGFNYGYTF
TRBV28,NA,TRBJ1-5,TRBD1,TGTGCCAGCAGACCCGGGACAGGCATGGGGCAGCCCCAGCATTTT,CASRPGTGMGQPQHF
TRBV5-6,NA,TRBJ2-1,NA,TGTGCCAGCAGCCCTCAGTTTCATGAGCAGTTCTTC,CASSPQFHEQFF
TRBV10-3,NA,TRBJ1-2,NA,TGTGCCAGCGGAGTCGAGGTCCAAAGGGGCTATGGCTACACCTTC,CASGVEVQRGYGYTF
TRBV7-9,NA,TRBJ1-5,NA,TGTGCCAGCAGCGCCCGGACAGATCAGCCCCAGCATTTT,CASSARTDQPQHF
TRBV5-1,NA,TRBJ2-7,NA,TGCGCCAGCAGCGCGGGATTACCCTACGAGCAGTACTTC,CASSAGLPYEQYF
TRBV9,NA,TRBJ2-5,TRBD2,TGTGCCAGCAGCAGCGGGGTAGGGGAGACCCAGTACTTC,CASSSGVGETQYF
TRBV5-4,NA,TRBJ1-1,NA,TGTGCCAGCAGCAGCACAGAGACTGAAGCTTTCTTT,CASSSTETEAFF
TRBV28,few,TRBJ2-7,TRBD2,TGTGCCAGCAGTTTCCAGCGGGGGACCTACGAGCAGTACTTC,CASSFQRGTYEQYF
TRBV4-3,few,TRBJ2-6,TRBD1,TGCGCCAGCAGCCAAGCCGGACAGGGAAGCTCTGGGGCCAACGTCCTGACTTTC,CASSQAGQGSSGANVLTF
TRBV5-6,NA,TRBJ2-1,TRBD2,TGTGCCAGCAGCTTGACCCGGGTTTGGCGGGAGGGCGAGAATGAGCAGTTCTTC,CASSLTRVWREGENEQFF
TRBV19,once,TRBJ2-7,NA,TGTGCCAGTAGTATATATTTTGCGGGGTACGAGCAGTACTTC,CASSIYFAGYEQYF
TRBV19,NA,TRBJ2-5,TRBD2,TGTGCCAGTAGTACTTCGGGAGGTCAAGAGACCCAGTACTTC,CASSTSGGQETQYF
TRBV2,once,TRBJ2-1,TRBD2,TGTGCCAGCAGGGACGCTAGCGGGGGCCCTTCCTACAATGAGCAGTTCTTC,CASRDASGGPSYNEQFF
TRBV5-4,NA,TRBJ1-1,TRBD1,TGTGCCAGCAGCTTGGAGGGACAGGGAATGAACACTGAAGCTTTCTTT,CASSLEGQGMNTEAFF
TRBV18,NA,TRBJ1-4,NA,TGTGCCAGCTCACCACAGCCGGGGTCGGATTCAACTAATGAAAAACTGTTTTTT,CASSPQPGSDSTNEKLFF